This T cell receptor beta chain comes out of a study of radiation and T cells in renal cell carcinoma (dated by TCRdb to the early 2020s). Regarding the study in general: The samples were obtained from a clinical trial, where primary renal cell carcinomas were treated with 15 Gy stereotactic body radiation therapy and then removed by nephrectomy 4 weeks afterward. In total, some 50 samples, comprising 25 or so tumors and about 27 peripheral blood samples, were subjected to TCR beta sequencing. A total of roughly 3,900,000 unique CDR3 nucleotide sequences, encoding 2.5 million to 3 million unique CDR3 amino acid sequences, were found across all 50 or so samples. Results the study describes overall, beyond this receptor: No pretreatment tumor biopsies were available, so the baseline intratumoral presence of clonotypes could not be determined. In blood, the top tumor clonotypes increased between baseline and 2 weeks post-radiation and then shrank by 4 weeks, which suggests that tumor-resident clones expanded only transiently. Because the trial had a single-armed design, the trial could not examine how radiation dose or scheduling affected the TCR repertoire. Changes in the blood repertoire were not tracked past 4 weeks after treatment.

TCR beta libraries were generated from genomic DNA with the immunoSEQ kit, following the manufacturer's recommendations. For library preparation, a first multiplex PCR was performed with proprietary primers, followed by a second PCR in which unique barcodes were added, and bead cleanups were performed after each round. Each sample batch included a kit-provided positive control reaction and a negative control reaction. The final libraries underwent checking on an Agilent 4200 TapeStation D1000 ScreenTape, volumetric pooling, and quantification by qPCR. Sequencing ran on an Illumina NextSeq500 with a MidOutput 150-cycle cartridge, using 156 Read1 and 15 Index1 cycles with kit custom primers. The pooled library was loaded at 0.9 to 1 pM with a roughly 20% PhiX control spike-in. The authors' analysis ran thus. The vendor-processed data were analyzed in R, and a clonotype was defined as all T cells that share the same CDR3 nucleotide sequence. In the clone abundance analyses, frequencies in each sample were normalized to that sample's 10,000 most abundant clones. Public T cell clones, averaging fewer than five per sample, were removed before analysis. A difference in abundance of at least 32-fold between compartments was used to define tumor-enriched and baseline blood-enriched clonotypes. A beta-binomial differential abundance model was used to identify clonotypes that were expanded or contracted between blood time points. Similarity between tumor and blood repertoires was quantified using the Baroni-Urbani and Buser coefficient, and groups were compared with two-tailed Wilcoxon tests in R. Imported from immuneACCESS, the table was reduced by TCRdb to in-frame sequences with V and J called. These copies leave out some clones; in studies compared against another copy, an unresolved V gene accounts for under half, and the cause of the remainder is not known. V, J and clone size are taken as reported in that table, and D and trimming were inferred from the DNA itself. The table for this sample lists approximately 110,000 clones; roughly 80% of them were counted only once. Of the sample, approximately 3% falls within the top ten clones.

Per the publication, the time point label means: baseline pretreatment blood. What the treatment or condition label conveys for this sample: 15 Gy SBRT to primary tumor, nephrectomy 4 weeks later. To track tumor-enriched clonotypes, serial peripheral blood was sampled from radiation-treated patients at baseline and at 2 weeks and 4 weeks after SBRT. Every patient's renal cell carcinoma showed clear cell pathology. Genomic DNA for TCR sequencing was prepared using the QIAamp DNA Blood Mini Kit (Qiagen). The analyses included only samples that passed all quality control checks. Regarding this clone: Its antigen is not yet known. The input lacks base qualities; no much larger clone sits a single base away.

V gives up 1 base and J gives up 3 bases, and the segment between their germline ends measures 16 bases. CDR1 LGHNA and CDR2 YSLEER are derived from the germline V gene. From its cysteine to its phenylalanine, the CDR3 spans 17 amino acids. Only the CDR3 part of the read is kept: 51 bases, read in frame from the first base. The clonotype was recovered from a woman aged 60-70 years with renal cell carcinoma. The chain couples TRBV4-3 to TRBJ2-4; the D gene cannot be resolved beyond TRBD1 or TRBD2, each matching 5 bases. Sequenced material: blood, taken from a patient whose treatment included radiotherapy and nephrectomy. The nucleotides read TGCGCCAGCAGCCAAGTCTTTTTGGGGGTGGTCAAAAACATTCAGTACTTC. This yields the protein CASSQVFLGVVKNIQYF.